This TCR beta chain was sequenced in a study of control samples from healthy donors and cancer patients. The table lists this clone with a count of one. The CDR3 length is 13 residues. V lost 10 bases and J lost 1; bases outside the gene matches: 5. Per germline, CDR1 MDHEN and CDR2 SYDVKM. Repertoires were generated with immunoSEQ multiplex PCR, while TCRdb's copy carries only in-frame clones and drops some. The sample has some 64,000 clones, more than 70% seen once; the top ten hold under 3%. This chain joins TRBV28 and TRBJ1-1; 8 bases are shared with TRBD1. Sequenced material: PBMCs. The receptor was isolated from a woman aged 45-65 years with head and neck cancer. The CDR3 here is CAISDRANTEAFF. CDR3 sequence (DNA): TGTGCCATCTCGGACAGGGCGAACACTGAAGCTTTCTTT.